These T cell receptor beta chains were read from a single sample in a study of vaccination and CD4 T cells after COVID-19. TCRdb re-derived calls from the PCR reads in MiXCR, one entry per CDR3 protein. The sample comprises about 11,000 distinct CDR3 sequences, just over 70% of which are singletons, and roughly 13% rests with the top ten. Their antigen targets remain unknown. Sample: CD4+ T cells from blood, cultured in vitro. These TCRs come from a human donor who had recovered from COVID-19. Both conserved end residues are part of each CDR3. D genes are given only for firm matches. Some rows mark clone size as missing; the rest say once, few, many or name a class of expanded clone.

>-|TRBJ1-6|TRBV5-5|once
CASWGDRSPLHF
TGTGCCAGCTGGGGGGATCGGTCACCCCTCCACTTT
>-|TRBJ1-5|TRBV6-1|-
CASSPLGSNQPQHF
TGTGCCAGCAGCCCTTTGGGTAGCAATCAGCCCCAGCATTTT
>TRBD1|TRBJ1-1|TRBV6-1|-
CASSGTGGSLTEAFF
TGTGCCAGCAGTGGGACAGGGGGTAGTCTCACTGAAGCTTTCTTT
>-|TRBJ2-7|TRBV28|-
CASRRRDTSYEQYF
TGTGCCAGCCGCCGGCGGGACACCTCCTACGAGCAGTACTTC
>TRBD1|TRBJ1-5|TRBV6-1|-
CASRTSTGTGQPQHF
TGTGCCAGCAGGACTTCGACAGGGACGGGTCAGCCCCAGCATTTT
>-|TRBJ1-5|TRBV6-1|-
CASLNAGYQPQHF
TGTGCCAGCCTAAATGCAGGTTATCAGCCCCAGCATTTT
>-|TRBJ2-1|TRBV20-1|-
CSARGGQGHYNEQFF
TGCAGTGCTAGAGGGGGCCAGGGACACTACAATGAACAGTTCTTC
>TRBD1|TRBJ1-2|TRBV28|-
CASSFPADRDYGYTF
TGTGCCAGCAGTTTCCCAGCCGACAGGGACTATGGCTACACCTTC
>TRBD1|TRBJ2-5|TRBV24-1|few
CATSDGTERTSRETQYF
TGTGCCACCAGTGATGGGACAGAGAGGACCTCCCGAGAGACCCAGTACTTC
>TRBD1|TRBJ1-2|TRBV28|once
CASRRDSNYGYTF
TGTGCCAGCAGAAGGGACAGTAACTATGGCTACACCTTC
>TRBD1|TRBJ2-5|TRBV24-1|-
CATSDIGQGLYF
TGTGCCACCAGTGACATCGGACAGGGCTTGTACTTC
>TRBD2|TRBJ2-7|TRBV20-1|once
CSARVVLAGGNEQYF
TGCAGTGCTAGAGTCGTCCTAGCGGGAGGCAACGAGCAGTACTTC
>TRBD1|TRBJ1-5|TRBV6-2/TRBV6-3|-
CASSRGQVINQPQHF
TGTGCCAGCAGCCGCGGACAGGTCATCAATCAGCCCCAGCATTTT
>TRBD2|TRBJ2-1|TRBV20-1|medium-sized
CSARKLAGEGRIF
TGCAGTGCTAGAAAGTTAGCGGGAGAAGGGCGGATCTTC
>-|TRBJ1-5|TRBV28|-
CASRSTSGGGNQPQHF
TGTGCCAGCAGATCTACGAGTGGGGGGGGCAATCAGCCCCAGCATTTT
>-|TRBJ1-2|TRBV19|-
CATSPGIHGYTF
TGTGCCACCTCCCCAGGGATCCATGGCTACACCTTC
>-|TRBJ1-5|TRBV7-2|-
CASSLVMSSNQPQHF
TGTGCCAGCAGCTTAGTAATGTCAAGCAATCAGCCCCAGCATTTT
>-|TRBJ1-5|TRBV28|-
CASSFPATNSNQPQHF
TGTGCCAGCAGTTTTCCGGCAACTAATAGCAATCAGCCCCAGCATTTT
>-|TRBJ2-1|TRBV6-1|-
CASSRRRDTIEQFF
TGTGCCAGCAGCCGTCGGCGGGATACTATTGAGCAGTTCTTC
>-|TRBJ1-5|TRBV7-9|-
CASSLSPGDSTPQHF
TGTGCCAGCAGCCTATCCCCGGGGGACTCGACTCCCCAGCATTTT
>-|TRBJ1-5|TRBV20-1|few
CSARAGVGNQPQHF
TGCAGTGCTAGGGCGGGAGTAGGGAATCAGCCCCAGCATTTT
>-|TRBJ1-6|TRBV20-1|few
CSASNPRSPDYSPLHF
TGCAGTGCTAGTAATCCTAGGAGCCCAGATTATTCACCCCTCCACTTT
>-|TRBJ1-2|TRBV20-1|-
CSASLRPSVSYGYTF
TGCAGTGCTAGTCTCCGACCGTCCGTCAGCTATGGCTACACCTTC
>-|TRBJ1-2|TRBV24-1|-
CATSDSYGYTF
TGTGCCACCAGTGACAGTTATGGCTACACCTTC
>-|TRBJ2-3|TRBV7-2|-
CASSLASADTQYF
TGTGCCAGCAGCTTAGCTAGTGCAGATACGCAGTATTTT
>-|TRBJ2-5|TRBV7-2|-
CASSLAGGGETQYF
TGTGCCAGCAGCTTAGCGGGGGGCGGGGAGACCCAGTACTTC
>-|TRBJ1-1|TRBV28|-
CASTPRGTEAFF
TGTGCCAGCACCCCCCGGGGCACTGAAGCTTTCTTT
>TRBD2|TRBJ2-7|TRBV5-5|-
CASSLTSGGSYEQYF
TGTGCCAGCAGTCTAACTAGCGGGGGTTCCTACGAGCAGTACTTC
>-|TRBJ1-1|TRBV29-1|-
CSVDRGGSTEAFF
TGCAGCGTTGACAGGGGCGGTAGCACTGAAGCTTTCTTT
>-|TRBJ2-5|TRBV20-1|-
CSARPPGVRGWETQYF
TGCAGTGCTAGACCGCCGGGGGTTCGGGGATGGGAGACCCAGTACTTC
>TRBD1|TRBJ2-7|TRBV27|-
CASISLGTGAYEQYF
TGTGCCAGCATCTCCTTGGGGACAGGGGCCTACGAGCAGTACTTC
>-|TRBJ1-5|TRBV6-2/TRBV6-3|medium-sized
CASSYGGVGQPQHF
TGTGCCAGCAGTTACGGCGGGGTGGGTCAGCCCCAGCATTTT
>-|TRBJ2-7|TRBV10-3|few
CAISANAYEQYF
TGTGCCATCAGTGCTAACGCCTACGAGCAGTACTTC
>-|TRBJ2-3|TRBV24-1|-
CATSDPFGSGYTDTQYF
TGTGCCACCAGTGACCCATTTGGTAGCGGATACACAGATACGCAGTATTTT
>-|TRBJ2-5|TRBV9|-
CASSVGAGGYQETQYF
TGTGCCAGCAGCGTAGGAGCGGGCGGCTACCAAGAGACCCAGTACTTC
>-|TRBJ2-5|TRBV20-1|-
CSASLGPTTETQYF
TGCAGTGCTAGTTTGGGTCCGACCACCGAGACCCAGTACTTC
>TRBD1|TRBJ1-6|TRBV28|few
CASSPSDRGGSPLHF
TGTGCCAGCAGTCCAAGCGACAGGGGTGGTTCACCCCTCCACTTT
>-|TRBJ1-1|TRBV28|-
CASSPQESQAFF
TGTGCCAGCAGTCCCCAGGAATCCCAAGCTTTCTTT
>-|TRBJ1-1|TRBV6-2/TRBV6-3|-
CASSYYTWVNTEAFF
TGTGCCAGCAGTTACTATACATGGGTGAATACTGAAGCTTTCTTT
>TRBD1|TRBJ1-5|TRBV20-1|-
CSATDRGHQPQHF
TGCAGTGCCACGGACAGGGGGCATCAGCCCCAGCATTTT